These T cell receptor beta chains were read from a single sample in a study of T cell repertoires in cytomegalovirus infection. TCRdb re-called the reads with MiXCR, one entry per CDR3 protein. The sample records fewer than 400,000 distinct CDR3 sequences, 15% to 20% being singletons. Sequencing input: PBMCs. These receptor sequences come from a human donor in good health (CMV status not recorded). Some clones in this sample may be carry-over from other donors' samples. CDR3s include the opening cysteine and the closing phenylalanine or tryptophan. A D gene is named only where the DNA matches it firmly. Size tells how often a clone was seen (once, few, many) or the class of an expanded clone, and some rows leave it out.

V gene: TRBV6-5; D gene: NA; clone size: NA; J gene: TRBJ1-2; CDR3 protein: CASSYGRVSGYTF; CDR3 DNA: TGTGCCAGCAGTTACGGCAGGGTGAGCGGCTACACCTTC
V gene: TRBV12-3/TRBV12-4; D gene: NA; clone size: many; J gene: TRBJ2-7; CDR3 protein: CASSNNGGEQYF; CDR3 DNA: TGTGCCAGCAGTAACAATGGGGGCGAGCAGTACTTC
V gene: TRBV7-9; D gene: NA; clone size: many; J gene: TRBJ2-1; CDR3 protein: CASSRTWGSYNEQFF; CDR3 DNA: TGTGCCAGCAGTCGCACTTGGGGGTCCTACAATGAGCAGTTCTTC
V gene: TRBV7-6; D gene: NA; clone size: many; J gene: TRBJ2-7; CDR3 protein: CASSRGVGVNTYEQYF; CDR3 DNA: TGTGCCAGCAGTCGTGGGGTGGGGGTAAATACCTACGAGCAGTACTTC
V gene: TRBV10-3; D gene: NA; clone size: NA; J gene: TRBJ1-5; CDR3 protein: CAISESSGGNQPQHF; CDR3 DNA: TGTGCCATCAGTGAGTCTTCAGGTGGCAATCAGCCCCAGCATTTT
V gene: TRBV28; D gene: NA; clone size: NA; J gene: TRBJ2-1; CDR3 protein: CASSPDREQFF; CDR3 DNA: TGTGCCAGCAGTCCTGACAGGGAGCAGTTCTTC
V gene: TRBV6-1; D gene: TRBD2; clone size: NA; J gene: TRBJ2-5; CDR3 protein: CASRAGLALETQYF; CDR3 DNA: TGTGCCAGCAGAGCGGGACTAGCATTGGAGACCCAGTACTTC
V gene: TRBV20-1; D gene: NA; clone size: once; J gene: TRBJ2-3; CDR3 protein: CSVPTSRSTDTQYF; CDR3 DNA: TGCAGTGTCCCCACTAGCCGGAGCACAGATACGCAGTATTTT
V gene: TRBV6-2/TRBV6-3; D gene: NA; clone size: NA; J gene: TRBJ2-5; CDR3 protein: CASREQLRETQYF; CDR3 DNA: TGTGCCAGCAGGGAGCAACTCCGAGAGACCCAGTACTTC
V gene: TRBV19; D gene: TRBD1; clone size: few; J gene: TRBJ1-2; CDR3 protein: CASTETGDYGYTF; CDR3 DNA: TGTGCCAGTACTGAGACAGGGGACTATGGCTACACCTTC
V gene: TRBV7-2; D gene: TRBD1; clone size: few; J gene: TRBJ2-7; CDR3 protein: CASSQQGMQYF; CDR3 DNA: TGTGCCAGCAGCCAACAGGGGATGCAGTACTTC
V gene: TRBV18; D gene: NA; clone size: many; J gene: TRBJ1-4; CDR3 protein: CASSPKGRGRGEKLFF; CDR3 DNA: TGTGCCAGCTCACCAAAGGGCAGGGGTCGCGGTGAAAAACTGTTTTTT
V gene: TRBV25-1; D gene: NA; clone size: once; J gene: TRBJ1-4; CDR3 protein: CASTSGNNEKLFF; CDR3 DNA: TGTGCCAGCACGTCCGGGAATAATGAAAAACTGTTTTTT
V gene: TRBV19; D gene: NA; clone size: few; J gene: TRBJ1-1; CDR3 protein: CASRRGSGNTEAFF; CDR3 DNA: TGTGCCAGTAGGAGGGGGTCTGGGAACACTGAAGCTTTCTTT
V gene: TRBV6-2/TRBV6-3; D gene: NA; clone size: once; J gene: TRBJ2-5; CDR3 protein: CASSSYLVETQYF; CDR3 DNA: TGTGCCAGCAGTTCCTACCTCGTCGAGACCCAGTACTTC
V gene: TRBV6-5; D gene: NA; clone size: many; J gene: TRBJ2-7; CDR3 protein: CASSYSSMRGPYEQYF; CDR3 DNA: TGTGCCAGCAGTTACTCGAGTATGCGGGGACCCTACGAGCAGTACTTC
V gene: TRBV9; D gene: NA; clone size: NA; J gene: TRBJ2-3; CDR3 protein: CASSVLGHSTDTQYF; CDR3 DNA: TGTGCCAGCAGCGTACTGGGGCACAGCACAGATACGCAGTATTTT
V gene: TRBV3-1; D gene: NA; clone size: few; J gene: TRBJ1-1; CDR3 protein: CASSPPGHFPAEAFF; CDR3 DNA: TGTGCCAGCAGCCCTCCGGGACACTTCCCAGCTGAAGCTTTCTTT
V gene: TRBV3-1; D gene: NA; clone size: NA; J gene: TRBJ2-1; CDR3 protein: CASSGYSYNEQFF; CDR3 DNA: TGTGCCAGCAGCGGGTACTCCTACAATGAGCAGTTCTTC
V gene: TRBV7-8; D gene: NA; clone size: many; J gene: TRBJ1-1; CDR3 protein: CASSLGRPLQNTEAFF; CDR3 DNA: TGTGCCAGCAGCTTGGGTAGACCCCTACAGAACACTGAAGCTTTCTTT
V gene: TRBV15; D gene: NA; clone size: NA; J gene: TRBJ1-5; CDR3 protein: CATSRDRGYNQPQHF; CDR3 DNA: TGTGCCACCAGCAGAGATAGGGGATACAATCAGCCCCAGCATTTT
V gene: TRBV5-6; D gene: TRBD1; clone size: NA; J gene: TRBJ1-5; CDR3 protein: CARSLQTGSNQPQHF; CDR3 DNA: TGTGCCAGAAGCTTGCAGACAGGGAGCAATCAGCCCCAGCATTTT
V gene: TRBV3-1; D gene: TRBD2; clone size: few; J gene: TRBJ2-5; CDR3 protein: CASSPTSGGEETQYF; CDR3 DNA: TGTGCCAGCAGCCCGACTAGCGGGGGGGAAGAGACCCAGTACTTC
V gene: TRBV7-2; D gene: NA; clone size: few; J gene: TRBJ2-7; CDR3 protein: CASSSTPGSYEQYF; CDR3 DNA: TGTGCCAGCAGCTCAACGCCCGGGAGCTACGAGCAGTACTTC
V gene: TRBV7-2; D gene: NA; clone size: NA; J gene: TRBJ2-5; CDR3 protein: CASSQASVTQYF; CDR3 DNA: TGTGCCAGCAGCCAAGCCAGCGTGACCCAGTACTTC
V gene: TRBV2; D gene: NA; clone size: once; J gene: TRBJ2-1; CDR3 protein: CASSKQQSSYNEQFF; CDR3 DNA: TGTGCCAGCTCCAAGCAACAGAGCTCCTACAATGAGCAGTTCTTC
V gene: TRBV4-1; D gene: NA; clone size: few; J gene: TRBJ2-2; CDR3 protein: CASSQDPGPGTGELFF; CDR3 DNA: TGCGCCAGCAGCCAAGATCCAGGGCCGGGGACCGGGGAGCTGTTTTTT
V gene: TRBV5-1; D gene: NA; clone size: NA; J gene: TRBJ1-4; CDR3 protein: CASQDTVNEKLFF; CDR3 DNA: TGCGCCAGCCAGGACACAGTTAATGAAAAACTGTTTTTT
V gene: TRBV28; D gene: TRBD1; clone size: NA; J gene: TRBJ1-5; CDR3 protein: CASRPQGGVQPQHF; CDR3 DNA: TGTGCCAGCAGACCACAGGGGGGGGTTCAGCCCCAGCATTTT
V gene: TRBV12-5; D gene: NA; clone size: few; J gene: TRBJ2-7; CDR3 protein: CASAKNGPSEADF; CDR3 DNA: TGTGCTAGTGCTAAAAACGGGCCCTCCGAAGCGGACTTC
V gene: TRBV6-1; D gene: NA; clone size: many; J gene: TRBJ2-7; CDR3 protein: CASSELVYEQYF; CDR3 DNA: TGTGCCAGCAGTGAATTGGTATACGAGCAGTACTTC
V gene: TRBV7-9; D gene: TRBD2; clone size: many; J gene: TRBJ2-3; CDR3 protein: CASSLGLLRGSSLRSDTQYF; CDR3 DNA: TGTGCCAGCAGCTTGGGGCTTCTACGCGGGAGTAGTTTGCGGTCAGATACGCAGTATTTT
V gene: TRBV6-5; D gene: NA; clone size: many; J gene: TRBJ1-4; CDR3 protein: CASSYLGEKLFF; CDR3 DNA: TGTGCCAGCAGTTACTTGGGGGAAAAACTGTTTTTT
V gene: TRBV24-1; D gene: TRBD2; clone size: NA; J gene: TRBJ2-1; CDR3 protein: CATSEPSGVYSEQFF; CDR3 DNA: TGTGCCACCAGTGAACCTAGCGGGGTTTACAGTGAGCAGTTCTTC
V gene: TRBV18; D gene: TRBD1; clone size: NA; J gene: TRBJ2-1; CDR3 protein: CASSKDRADEQFF; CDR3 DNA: TGTGCCAGCTCTAAGGACAGGGCGGATGAGCAGTTCTTC
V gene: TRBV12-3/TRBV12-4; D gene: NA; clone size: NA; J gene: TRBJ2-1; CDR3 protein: CASSLPRGNEQFF; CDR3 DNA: TGTGCCAGCAGTCTGCCAAGGGGCAATGAGCAGTTCTTC
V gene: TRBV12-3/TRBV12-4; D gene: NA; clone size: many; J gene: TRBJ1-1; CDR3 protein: CASSITGFRTEAFF; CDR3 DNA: TGTGCCAGCAGTATTACAGGGTTTAGAACTGAAGCTTTCTTT
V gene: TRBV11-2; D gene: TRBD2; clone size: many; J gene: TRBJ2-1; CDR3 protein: CASSLGLAEYNEQFF; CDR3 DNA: TGTGCCAGCAGCTTGGGACTAGCGGAGTACAATGAGCAGTTCTTC
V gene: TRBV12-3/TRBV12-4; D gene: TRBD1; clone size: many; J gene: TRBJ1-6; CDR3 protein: CASSFYYGTGKDSPLHF; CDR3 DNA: TGTGCCAGCAGTTTCTACTACGGGACAGGGAAAGATTCACCCCTCCACTTT
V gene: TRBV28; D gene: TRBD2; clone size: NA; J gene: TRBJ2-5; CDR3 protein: CASSPRGSGGARETQYF; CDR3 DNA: TGTGCCAGCAGTCCCCGGGGCAGCGGGGGGGCACGCGAGACCCAGTACTTC
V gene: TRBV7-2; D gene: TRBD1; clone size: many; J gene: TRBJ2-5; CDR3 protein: CASSSPTGGEETQYF; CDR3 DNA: TGTGCCAGCAGCTCCCCGACAGGGGGCGAAGAGACCCAGTACTTC